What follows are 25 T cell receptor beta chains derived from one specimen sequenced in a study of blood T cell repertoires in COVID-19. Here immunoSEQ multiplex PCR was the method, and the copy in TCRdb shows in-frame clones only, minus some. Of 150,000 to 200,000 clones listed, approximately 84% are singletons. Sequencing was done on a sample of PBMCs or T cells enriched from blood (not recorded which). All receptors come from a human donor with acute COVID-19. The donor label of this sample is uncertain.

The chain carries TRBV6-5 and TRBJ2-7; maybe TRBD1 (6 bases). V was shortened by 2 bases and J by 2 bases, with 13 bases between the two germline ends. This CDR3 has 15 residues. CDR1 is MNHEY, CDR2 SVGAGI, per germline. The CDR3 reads CASSYGGGSTYEQYF. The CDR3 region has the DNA TGTGCCAGCAGTTACGGGGGCGGGTCCACCTACGAGCAGTACTTC.

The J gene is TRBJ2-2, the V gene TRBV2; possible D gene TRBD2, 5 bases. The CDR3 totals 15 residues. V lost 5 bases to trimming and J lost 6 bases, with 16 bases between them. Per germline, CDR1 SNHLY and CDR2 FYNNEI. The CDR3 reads CASSTKSASSGELFF. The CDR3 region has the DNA TGTGCCAGCAGTACTAAGTCGGCTAGCTCCGGGGAGCTGTTTTTT.

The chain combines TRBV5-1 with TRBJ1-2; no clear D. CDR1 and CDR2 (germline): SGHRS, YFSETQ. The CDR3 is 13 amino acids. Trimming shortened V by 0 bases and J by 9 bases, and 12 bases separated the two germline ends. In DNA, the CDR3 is TGCGCCAGCAGCTTGGCCTCGGGAAGAAGCTACACCTTC. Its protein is CASSLASGRSYTF.

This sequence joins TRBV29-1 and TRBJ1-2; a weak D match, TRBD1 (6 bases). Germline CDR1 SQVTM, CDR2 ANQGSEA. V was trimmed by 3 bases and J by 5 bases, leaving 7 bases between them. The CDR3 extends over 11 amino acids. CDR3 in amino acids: CSVEGAYGYTF. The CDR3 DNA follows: TGCAGCGTTGAGGGGGCTTATGGCTACACCTTC.

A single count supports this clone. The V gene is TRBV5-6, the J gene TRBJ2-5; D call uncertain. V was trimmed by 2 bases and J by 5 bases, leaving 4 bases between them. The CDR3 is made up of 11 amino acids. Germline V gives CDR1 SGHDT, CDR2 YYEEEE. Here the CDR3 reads CASSLRETQYF. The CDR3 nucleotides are TGTGCCAGCAGCTTACGGGAGACCCAGTACTTC.

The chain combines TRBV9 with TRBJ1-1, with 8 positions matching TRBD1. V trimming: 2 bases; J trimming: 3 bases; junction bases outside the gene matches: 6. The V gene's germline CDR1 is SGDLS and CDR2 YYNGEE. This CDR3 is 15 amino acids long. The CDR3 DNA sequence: TGTGCCAGCAGCGTTACAGGGGGGGTGGACACTGAAGCTTTCTTT. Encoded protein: CASSVTGGVDTEAFF.

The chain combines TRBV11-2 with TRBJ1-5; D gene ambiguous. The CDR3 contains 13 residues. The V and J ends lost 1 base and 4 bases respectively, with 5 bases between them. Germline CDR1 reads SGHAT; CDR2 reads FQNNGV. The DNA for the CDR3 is TGTGCCAGCAGCTTAGCTTCGAATCAGCCCCAGCATTTT. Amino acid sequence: CASSLASNQPQHF.

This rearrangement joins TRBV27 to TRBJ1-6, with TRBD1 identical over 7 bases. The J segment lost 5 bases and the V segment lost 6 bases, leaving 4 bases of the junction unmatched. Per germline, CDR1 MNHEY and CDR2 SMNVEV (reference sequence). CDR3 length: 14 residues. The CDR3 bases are TGTGCCAGCAGACGTCAGGGGGATAATTCACCCCTCCACTTT. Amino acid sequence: CASRRQGDNSPLHF.

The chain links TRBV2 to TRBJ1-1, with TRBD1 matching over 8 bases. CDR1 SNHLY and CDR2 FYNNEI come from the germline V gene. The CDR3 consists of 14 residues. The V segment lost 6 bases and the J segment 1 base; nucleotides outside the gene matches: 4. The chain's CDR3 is CASRTGAGNTEAFF. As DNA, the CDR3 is TGTGCCAGCAGGACAGGGGCGGGGAACACTGAAGCTTTCTTT.

This CDR3 reads CASSLELLSYNEQFF. The CDR3 coding sequence is TGTGCCAGCAGCTTAGAACTGCTCTCCTACAATGAGCAGTTCTTC. The chain joins TRBV11-2 to TRBJ2-1; D ambiguous. V was cut by 0 bases and J by 0 bases, with 6 bases left in between. Germline V lookup: CDR1 SGHAT, CDR2 FQNNGV. The CDR3 extends over 15 amino acids.

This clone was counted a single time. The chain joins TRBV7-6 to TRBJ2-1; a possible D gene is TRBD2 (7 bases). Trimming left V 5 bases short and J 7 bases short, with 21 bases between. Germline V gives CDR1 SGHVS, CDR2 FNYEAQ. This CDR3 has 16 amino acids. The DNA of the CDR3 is TGTGCCAGCAGCCGCCGTCCCGTCGGGGGGCCGAATGAGCAGTTCTTC. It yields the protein CASSRRPVGGPNEQFF.

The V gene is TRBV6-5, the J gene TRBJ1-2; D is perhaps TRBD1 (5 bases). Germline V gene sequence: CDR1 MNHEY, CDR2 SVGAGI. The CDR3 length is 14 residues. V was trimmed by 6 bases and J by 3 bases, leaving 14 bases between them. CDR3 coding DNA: TGTGCCAGCAGGTCCGGTGGGGCGGACTATGGCTACACCTTC. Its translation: CASRSGGADYGYTF.

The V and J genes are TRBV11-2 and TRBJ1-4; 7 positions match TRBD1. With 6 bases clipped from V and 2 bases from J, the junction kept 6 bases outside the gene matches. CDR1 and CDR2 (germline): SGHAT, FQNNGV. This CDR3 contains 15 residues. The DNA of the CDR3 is TGTGCCAGCAGTTCCGCGGGACAGACTAATGAAAAACTGTTTTTT. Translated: CASSSAGQTNEKLFF.

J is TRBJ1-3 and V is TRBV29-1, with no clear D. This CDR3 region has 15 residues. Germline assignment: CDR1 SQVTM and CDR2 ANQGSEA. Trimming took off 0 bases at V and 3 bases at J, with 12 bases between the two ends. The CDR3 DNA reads TGCAGCGTTGAAGATGTACCGGAGGGTGGAAACACCATATATTTT. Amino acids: CSVEDVPEGGNTIYF.

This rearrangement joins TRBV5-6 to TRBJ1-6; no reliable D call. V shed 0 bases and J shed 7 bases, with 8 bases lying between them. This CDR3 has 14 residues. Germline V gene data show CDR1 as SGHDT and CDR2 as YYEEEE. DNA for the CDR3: TGTGCCAGCAGCTTGGAACGGGGAAATTCACCCCTCCACTTT. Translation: CASSLERGNSPLHF.

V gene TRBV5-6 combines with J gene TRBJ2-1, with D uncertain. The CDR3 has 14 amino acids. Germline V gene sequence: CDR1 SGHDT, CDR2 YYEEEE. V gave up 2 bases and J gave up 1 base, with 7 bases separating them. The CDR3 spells CASSFVSSYNEQFF. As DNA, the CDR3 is TGTGCCAGCAGCTTTGTGAGTTCCTACAATGAGCAGTTCTTC.

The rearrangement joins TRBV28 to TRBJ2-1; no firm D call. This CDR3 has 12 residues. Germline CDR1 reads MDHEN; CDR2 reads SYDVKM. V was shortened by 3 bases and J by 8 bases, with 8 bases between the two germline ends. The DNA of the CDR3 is TGTGCCAGCAGTTTCGGGTTGCATGAGCAGTTCTTC. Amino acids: CASSFGLHEQFF.

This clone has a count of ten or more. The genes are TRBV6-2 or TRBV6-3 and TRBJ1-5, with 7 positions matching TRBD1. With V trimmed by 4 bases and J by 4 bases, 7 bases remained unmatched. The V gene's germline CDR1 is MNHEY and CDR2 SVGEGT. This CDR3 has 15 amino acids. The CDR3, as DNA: TGTGCCAGCAGTTCCCTAGACAGGGAGAATCAGCCCCAGCATTTT. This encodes CASSSLDRENQPQHF.

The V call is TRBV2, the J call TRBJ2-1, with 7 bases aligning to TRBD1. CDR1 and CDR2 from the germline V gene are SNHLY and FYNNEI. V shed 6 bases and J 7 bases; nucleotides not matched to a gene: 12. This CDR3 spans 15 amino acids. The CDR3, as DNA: TGTGCCAGCAGGGAACCCACGGGACAGCGGAATGAGCAGTTCTTC. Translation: CASREPTGQRNEQFF. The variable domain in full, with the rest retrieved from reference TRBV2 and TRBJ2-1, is EPEVTQTPSHQVTQMGQEVILRCVPISNHLYFYWYRQILGQKVEFLVSFYNNEISEKSEIFDDQFSVERPDGSNFTLKIRSTKLEDSAMYFCASREPTGQRNEQFFGPGTRLTVL.

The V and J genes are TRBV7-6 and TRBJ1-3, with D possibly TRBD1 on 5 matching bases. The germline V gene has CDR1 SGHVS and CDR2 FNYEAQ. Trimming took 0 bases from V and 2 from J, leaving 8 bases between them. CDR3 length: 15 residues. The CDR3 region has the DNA TGTGCCAGCAGCTTAGCTGCAGGGCCTGGAAACACCATATATTTT. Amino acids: CASSLAAGPGNTIYF.

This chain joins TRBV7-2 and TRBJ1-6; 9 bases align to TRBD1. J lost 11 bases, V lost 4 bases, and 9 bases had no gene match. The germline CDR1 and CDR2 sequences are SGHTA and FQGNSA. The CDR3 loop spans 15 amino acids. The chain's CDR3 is CASSYTGGGKTPLHF. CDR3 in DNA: TGTGCCAGCAGCTACACAGGGGGCGGAAAGACACCCCTCCACTTT.

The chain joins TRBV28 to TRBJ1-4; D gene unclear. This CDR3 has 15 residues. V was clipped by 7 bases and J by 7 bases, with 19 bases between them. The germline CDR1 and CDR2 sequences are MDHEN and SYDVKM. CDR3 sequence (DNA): TGTGCCAGCAATTTTCTGATGGGAGGTGGTGAAAAACTGTTTTTT. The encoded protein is CASNFLMGGGEKLFF.

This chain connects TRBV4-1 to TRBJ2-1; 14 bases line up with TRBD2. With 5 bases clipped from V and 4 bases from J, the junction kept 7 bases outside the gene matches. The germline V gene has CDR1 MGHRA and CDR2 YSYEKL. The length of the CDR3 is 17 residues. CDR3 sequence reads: CASSSTGTSGRYNEQFF. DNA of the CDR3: TGCGCCAGCAGCAGCACCGGGACTAGCGGGAGATACAATGAGCAGTTCTTC.

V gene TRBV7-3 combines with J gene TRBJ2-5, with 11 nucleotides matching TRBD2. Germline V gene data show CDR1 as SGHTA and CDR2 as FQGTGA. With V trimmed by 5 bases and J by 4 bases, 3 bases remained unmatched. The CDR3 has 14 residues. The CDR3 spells CASSLTSGAETQYF. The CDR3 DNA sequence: TGTGCCAGCAGCCTGACTAGCGGGGCAGAGACCCAGTACTTC.

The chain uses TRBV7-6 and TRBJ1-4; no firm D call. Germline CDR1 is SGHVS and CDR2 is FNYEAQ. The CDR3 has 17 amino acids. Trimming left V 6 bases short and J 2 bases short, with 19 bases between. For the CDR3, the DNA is TGTGCCAGCAGGAGCGGCCGAACCATCGGTACTAATGAAAAACTGTTTTTT. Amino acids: CASRSGRTIGTNEKLFF.